This T cell receptor (beta chain) came from a study of human CD8 memory T cell subsets. Whole-study results and caveats: Similarly high diversity was seen in stem-like memory and precursor exhausted T cells, but not in effector memory cells.

The CDR3 is 17 amino acids. The germline gives CDR1 MGHRA, CDR2 YSYEKL. UMI-labeled 5' RACE generated the TCR beta libraries. TCRdb re-called the 5' RACE reads, yielding one record per CDR3 amino acid sequence without DNA. Recorded here are more than 6,500 distinct CDR3 sequences; the top ten clones represent less than 25%. RNA was obtained from duplicate vials of some 150,000 sorted CD8+ T cells per subset. As concerns this clonotype: Its antigen is currently unknown.

The chain employs TRBV4-1 and TRBJ1-5; TCRdb reports TRBD1, a call that lacks DNA to check it against. The sequence was collected from a human donor in good health. Sequenced material: CD8+ stem-like memory T cells (TSCM and TCM) sorted from PBMCs. The subset here: stem-like memory CD8 T cells (TSTEM), CCR7+ PD-1- TIGIT-. CDR3 region: CASSQNLLKVPHQPQHF.